This TCR beta chain was captured by sequencing in a study of CD8+ T cells in alopecia areata. Reverse transcription of extracted RNA yielded cDNA, which provided the sequencing template. Data came from immunoSEQ multiplex PCR; TCRdb stores just in-frame clones and leaves some out. This table holds fewer than 250,000 clones, 30% to 40% found once. Germline V CDR1 and CDR2: SGHVS, FNYEAQ. This CDR3 contains 19 residues. Trimming stripped 1 base from V and 6 bases from J, with 27 bases between. Treatment given: oral pan-JAK inhibitor, 5-10 mg twice daily. This receptor was obtained from a human donor with alopecia areata. The V and J genes are TRBV7-6 and TRBJ1-2; maybe TRBD1 (6 bases). This specimen consisted of CD4+ T cells sorted from blood, obtained at approximately week 31, from a patient treated with tofacitinib. Here the CDR3 DNA reads TGTGCCAGCAGCTTAGGTTGGGGACAACGCGGATTCAGAAGCGATGGCTACACCTTC. It translates to CASSLGWGQRGFRSDGYTF. Drawing the rest from reference TRBV7-6 and TRBJ1-2, the complete variable domain is GAGVSQSPRYKVTKRGQDVALRCDPISGHVSLYWYRQALGQGPEFLTYFNYEAQQDKSGLPNDRFSAERPEGSISTLTIQRTEQRDSAMYRCASSLGWGQRGFRSDGYTFGSGTRLTVV.